A single count supports the clone carrying this T cell receptor (beta chain). Germline V gene data show CDR1 as LNHDA and CDR2 as SQIVND (reference sequence). The CDR3 is made up of 14 amino acids. V gave up 7 bases and J gave up 0 bases; unmatched junction bases: 1. Original handling: Researchers report that nucleated cell counts were estimated from reference gene primer amplification. Using immunoSEQ multiplex PCR, the repertoire was profiled, and TCRdb retains in-frame clones only, with some absent. V and J calls and clone size are given by that table; D and trimming were obtained from the DNA. The sample lists roughly 340,000 clones, around 91% occurring once. This sample was included in a study of blood T cell repertoires in COVID-19. Background on the study: Acute-phase and convalescent COVID-19 samples originated in the United States, Italy and Spain.

The chain links TRBV19 to TRBJ2-2, with 8 bases matching TRBD1. The sequence was collected from a woman under 30 who had recovered from COVID-19. Sequences were obtained from peripheral blood. The CDR3 loop reads CASKGQANTGELFF. The CDR3 coding sequence is TGTGCCAGTAAGGGACAGGCGAACACCGGGGAGCTGTTTTTT.